This TCR beta chain was sequenced in a study of blood T cells in healthy people across ages. CDR3 size: 15 residues. V was pared by 7 bases and J by 0 bases, with 6 bases of the junction left unmatched. Germline-derived CDR1 and CDR2 are MNHEY and SVGEGT. A second PCR, run for about 6 to 11 cycles, used a sample-barcoded 5' primer plus a J-beta primer mix. A single record per CDR3 protein comes from TCRdb applying MiXCR to the 5' RACE reads. The table lists nearly 800,000 distinct CDR3 sequences, around 25% of them singletons. These data were also reused for a study on T cells of mothers and their children. That source notes: From each mother came over 8.5 million TCR beta CDR3 reads, and from each child came some 3.2 million.

The rearrangement joins TRBV6-2 or TRBV6-3 to TRBJ2-4; 7 bases fit TRBD2. The sample consisted of blood. This TCR was sampled from a boy aged 5-17 years in good health. This chain's CDR3 is CASKSGALAKNIQYF. CDR3 in DNA: TGTGCCAGCAAAAGCGGGGCCTTAGCCAAAAACATTCAGTACTTC.